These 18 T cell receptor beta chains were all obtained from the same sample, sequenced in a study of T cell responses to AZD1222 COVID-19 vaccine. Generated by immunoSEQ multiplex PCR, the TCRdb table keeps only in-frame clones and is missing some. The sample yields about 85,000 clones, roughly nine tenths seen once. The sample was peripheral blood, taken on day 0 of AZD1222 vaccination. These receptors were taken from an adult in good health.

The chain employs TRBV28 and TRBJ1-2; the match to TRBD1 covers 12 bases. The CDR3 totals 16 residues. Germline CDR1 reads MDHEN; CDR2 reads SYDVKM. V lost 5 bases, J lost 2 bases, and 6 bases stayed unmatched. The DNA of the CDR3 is TGTGCCAGCAGTGAGGGGACAGGGGGCCCCAACTATGGCTACACCTTC. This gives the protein CASSEGTGGPNYGYTF.

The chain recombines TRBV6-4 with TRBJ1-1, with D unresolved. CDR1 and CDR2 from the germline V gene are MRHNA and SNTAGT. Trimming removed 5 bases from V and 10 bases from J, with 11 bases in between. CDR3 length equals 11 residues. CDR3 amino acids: CASSIRYRAFF. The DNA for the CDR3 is TGTGCCAGCAGTATCAGGTATCGAGCTTTCTTT.

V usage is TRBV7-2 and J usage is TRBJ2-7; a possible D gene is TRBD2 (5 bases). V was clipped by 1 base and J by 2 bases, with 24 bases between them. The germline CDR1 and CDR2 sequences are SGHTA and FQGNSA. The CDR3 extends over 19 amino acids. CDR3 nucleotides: TGTGCCAGCAGCTTAGATGGGTTTGTTCGGGGTTTAGGGCCCTACGAGCAGTACTTC. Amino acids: CASSLDGFVRGLGPYEQYF.

The CDR3 coding sequence is TGTGCCAGCAGTCCCCGGTCGTTTGGGCGGTACGAGCAGTACTTC. Translation gives CASSPRSFGRYEQYF. V usage is TRBV6-5 and J usage is TRBJ2-7; D is uncertain. Germline V gene data show CDR1 as MNHEY and CDR2 as SVGAGI. The CDR3 extends over 15 amino acids. Trimming took off 5 bases at V and 4 bases at J, with 18 bases between the two ends.

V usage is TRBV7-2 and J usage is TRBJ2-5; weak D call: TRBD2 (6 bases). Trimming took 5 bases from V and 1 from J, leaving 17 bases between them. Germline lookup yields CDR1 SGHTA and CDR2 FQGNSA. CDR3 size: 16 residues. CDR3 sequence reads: CASSKSGGSGQETQYF. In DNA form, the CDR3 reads TGTGCCAGCAGCAAATCTGGAGGGTCAGGCCAAGAGACCCAGTACTTC. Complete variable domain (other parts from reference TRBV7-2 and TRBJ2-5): GAGVSQSPSNKVTEKGKDVELRCDPISGHTALYWYRQSLGQGLEFLIYFQGNSAPDKSGLPSDRFSAERTGGSVSTLTIQRTQQEDSAVYLCASSKSGGSGQETQYFGPGTRLLVL.

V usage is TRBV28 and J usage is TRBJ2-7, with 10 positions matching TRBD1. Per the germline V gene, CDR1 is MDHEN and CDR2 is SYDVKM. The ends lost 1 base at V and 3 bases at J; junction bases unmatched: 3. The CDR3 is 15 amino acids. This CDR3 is CASSLSGTGVYEQYF. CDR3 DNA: TGTGCCAGCAGTTTATCGGGGACAGGGGTCTACGAGCAGTACTTC. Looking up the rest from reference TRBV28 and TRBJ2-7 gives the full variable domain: DVKVTQSSRYLVKRTGEKVFLECVQDMDHENMFWYRQDPGLGLRLIYFSYDVKMKEKGDIPEGYSVSREKKERFSLILESASTNQTSMYLCASSLSGTGVYEQYFGPGTRLTVT.

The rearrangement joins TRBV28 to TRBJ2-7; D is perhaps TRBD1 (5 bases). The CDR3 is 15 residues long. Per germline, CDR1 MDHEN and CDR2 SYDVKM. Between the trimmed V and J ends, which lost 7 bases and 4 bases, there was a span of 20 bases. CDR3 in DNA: TGTGCCAGCACCCCAAGGGGCTTAGCAAATTACGAGCAGTACTTC. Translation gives CASTPRGLANYEQYF.

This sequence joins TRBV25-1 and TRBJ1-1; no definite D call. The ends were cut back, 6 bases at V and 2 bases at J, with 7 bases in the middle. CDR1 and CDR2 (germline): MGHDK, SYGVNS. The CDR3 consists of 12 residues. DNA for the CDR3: TGTGCCAGCAGGATAGGTAACACTGAAGCTTTCTTT. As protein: CASRIGNTEAFF.

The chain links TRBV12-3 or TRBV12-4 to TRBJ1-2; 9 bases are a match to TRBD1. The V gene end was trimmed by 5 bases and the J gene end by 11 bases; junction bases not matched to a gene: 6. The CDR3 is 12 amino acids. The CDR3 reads CASSGQGIGYTF. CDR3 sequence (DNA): TGTGCCAGCAGTGGACAGGGGATCGGGTACACCTTC.

CDR3 in amino acids: CASSPTQTGGYGYTF. The DNA of the CDR3 is TGTGCCAGCTCACCTACCCAGACAGGAGGCTATGGCTACACCTTC. The V call is TRBV18, the J call TRBJ1-2, with D tentatively TRBD1 (6 bases). V was clipped by 3 bases and J by 4 bases, with 15 bases between them. Per the germline V gene, CDR1 is KGHSH and CDR2 is LQKENI. The CDR3 is 15 amino acids.

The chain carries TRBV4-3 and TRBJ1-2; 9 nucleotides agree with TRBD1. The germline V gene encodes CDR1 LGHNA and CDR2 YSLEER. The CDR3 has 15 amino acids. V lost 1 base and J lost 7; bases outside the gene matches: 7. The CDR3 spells CASSQAFTGGSGYTF. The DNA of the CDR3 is TGCGCCAGCAGCCAAGCGTTCACAGGGGGCAGTGGCTACACCTTC.

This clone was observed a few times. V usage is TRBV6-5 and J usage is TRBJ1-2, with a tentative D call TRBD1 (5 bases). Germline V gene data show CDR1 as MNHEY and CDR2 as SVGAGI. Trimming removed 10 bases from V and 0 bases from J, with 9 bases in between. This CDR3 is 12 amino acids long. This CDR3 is CATRQTNYGYTF. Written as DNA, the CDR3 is TGTGCCACCAGACAGACTAACTATGGCTACACCTTC.

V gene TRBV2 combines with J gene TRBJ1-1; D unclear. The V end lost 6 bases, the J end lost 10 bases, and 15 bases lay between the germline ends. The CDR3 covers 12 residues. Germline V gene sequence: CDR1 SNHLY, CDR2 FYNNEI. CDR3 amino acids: CASSPGRSIAFF. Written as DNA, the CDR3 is TGTGCCAGCAGCCCAGGACGGTCAATAGCTTTCTTT. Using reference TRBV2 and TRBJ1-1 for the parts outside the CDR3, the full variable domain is EPEVTQTPSHQVTQMGQEVILRCVPISNHLYFYWYRQILGQKVEFLVSFYNNEISEKSEIFDDQFSVERPDGSNFTLKIRSTKLEDSAMYFCASSPGRSIAFFGQGTRLTVV.

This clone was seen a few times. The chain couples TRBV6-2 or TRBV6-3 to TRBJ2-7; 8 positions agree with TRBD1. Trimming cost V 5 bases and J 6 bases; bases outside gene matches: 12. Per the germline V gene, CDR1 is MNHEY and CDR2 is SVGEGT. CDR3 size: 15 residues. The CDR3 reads CASSPRDRLMSEQYF. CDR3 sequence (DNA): TGTGCCAGCAGTCCCAGGGACAGGTTGATGAGCGAGCAGTACTTC.

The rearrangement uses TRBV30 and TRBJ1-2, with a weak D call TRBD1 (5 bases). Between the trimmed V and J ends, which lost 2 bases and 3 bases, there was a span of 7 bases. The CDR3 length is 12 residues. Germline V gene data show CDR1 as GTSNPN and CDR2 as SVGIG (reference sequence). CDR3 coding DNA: TGTGCCTGGAGTCAAGGGGACTATGGCTACACCTTC. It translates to CAWSQGDYGYTF.

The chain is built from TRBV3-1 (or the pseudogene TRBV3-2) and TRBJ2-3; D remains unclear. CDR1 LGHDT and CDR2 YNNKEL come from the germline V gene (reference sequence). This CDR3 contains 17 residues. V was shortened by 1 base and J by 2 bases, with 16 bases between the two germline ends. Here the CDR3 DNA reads TGTGCCAGCAGCCAAGCCCGTTCCCACCTGATCACAGATACGCAGTATTTT. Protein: CASSQARSHLITDTQYF.

For the CDR3, the DNA is TGTGCCATCAGTGAGGGCAGGGAGGGCACTGAAGCTTTCTTT. It specifies CAISEGREGTEAFF. The genes are TRBV10-3 and TRBJ1-1, with D tentatively TRBD1 (5 bases). Trimming removed 2 bases at V and 4 bases at J, with 11 bases between. Germline CDR1 reads ENHRY; CDR2 reads SYGVKD. The CDR3 contains 14 residues.

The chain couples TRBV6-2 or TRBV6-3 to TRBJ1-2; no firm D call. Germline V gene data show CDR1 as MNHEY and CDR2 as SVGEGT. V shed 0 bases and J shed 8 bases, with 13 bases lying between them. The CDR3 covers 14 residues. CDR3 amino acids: CASSYSSRGGGYTF. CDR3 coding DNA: TGTGCCAGCAGTTACTCGAGTCGGGGTGGCGGCTACACCTTC.